This T cell receptor beta chain was identified in a study of CD8 T cells in Susac syndrome. Notes on the study in general: The study conceded that its TCR sequencing and HLA analysis involved relatively few individuals.

Isolation of CD8+ and CD4+ T cells was performed negatively, whereas enrichment of TEMRA cells was done by FACS. Concerning this clonotype itself: Its antigen is unknown.

Trimming removed 5 bases at V and 0 bases at J, with 11 bases between. CDR3 length: 15 amino acids. CDR1 is SGHTA and CDR2 is FQGNSA in the germline V gene. After extraction with the RNeasy kit, roughly 0.45 to 1 ug of the RNA was reverse transcribed using random hexamers. With immunoSEQ multiplex PCR, TCR beta CDR3 was amplified across 54 Vbeta and 13 Jbeta. MiXCR, run by TCRdb on the immunoSEQ multiplex PCR reads, gives a single entry per CDR3 protein. The data show about 160,000 distinct CDR3 sequences, under 95% seen once. The sample comprised CD4+ T cells from PBMCs. The receptor comes from a human donor in good health. V is TRBV7-2 and J is TRBJ1-3; perhaps TRBD1 as D (6 bases). CDR3: CASSRGQDSGNTIYF. The CDR3 coding sequence is TGTGCCAGCAGCCGGGGACAAGACTCTGGAAACACCATATATTTT.